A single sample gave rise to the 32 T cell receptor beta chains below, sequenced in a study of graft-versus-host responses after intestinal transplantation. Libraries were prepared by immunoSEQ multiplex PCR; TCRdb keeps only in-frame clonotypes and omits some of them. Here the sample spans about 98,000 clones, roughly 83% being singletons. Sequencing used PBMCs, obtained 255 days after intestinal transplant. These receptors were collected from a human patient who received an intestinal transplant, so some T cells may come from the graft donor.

DNA of the CDR3: TGTGCCAGCACCGCCCAGCCCGCCTGGGGCGAGCAGTACTTC. The encoded protein is CASTAQPAWGEQYF. The rearrangement uses TRBV6-5 and TRBJ2-7, with D unresolved. Trimming took off 7 bases at V and 6 bases at J, with 19 bases between the two ends. CDR3 length: 14 amino acids. Germline-derived CDR1 and CDR2 are MNHEY and SVGAGI.

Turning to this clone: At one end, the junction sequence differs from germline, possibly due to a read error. The CDR3 loop reads CASSEWGGRAIVRHF. The CDR3 DNA sequence: TGTGCCAGCAGTGAATGGGGCGGGAGGGCCATAGTTCGGCACTTC. The J gene is TRBJ2-7, the V gene TRBV6-1; 9 bases are a match to TRBD2. Germline CDR1 is MNHNS and CDR2 is SASEGT. The CDR3 runs 15 residues.

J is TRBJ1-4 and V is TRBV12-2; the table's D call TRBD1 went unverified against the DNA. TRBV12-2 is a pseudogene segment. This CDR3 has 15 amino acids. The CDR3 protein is CASRLADTTNEKLFF. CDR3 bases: TGTGCAAGTCGCTTAGCGGACACAACTAATGAAAAACTGTTTTTT.

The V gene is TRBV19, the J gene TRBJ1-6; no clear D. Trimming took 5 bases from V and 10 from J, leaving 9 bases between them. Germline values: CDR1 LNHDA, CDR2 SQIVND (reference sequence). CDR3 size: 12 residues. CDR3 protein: CASSLVDSPLHF. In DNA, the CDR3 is TGTGCCAGTAGTCTCGTAGACTCACCCCTCCACTTT. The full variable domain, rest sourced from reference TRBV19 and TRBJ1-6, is DGGITQSPKYLFRKEGQNVTLSCEQNLNHDAMYWYRQDPGQGLRLIYYSQIVNDFQKGDIAEGYSVSREKKESFPLTVTSAQKNPTAFYLCASSLVDSPLHFGNGTRLTVT.

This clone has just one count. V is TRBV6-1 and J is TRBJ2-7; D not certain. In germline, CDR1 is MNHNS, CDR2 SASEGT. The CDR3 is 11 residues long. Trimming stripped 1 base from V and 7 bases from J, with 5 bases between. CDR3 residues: CASSEDREQYF. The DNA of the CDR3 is TGTGCCAGCAGTGAAGACCGGGAGCAGTACTTC.

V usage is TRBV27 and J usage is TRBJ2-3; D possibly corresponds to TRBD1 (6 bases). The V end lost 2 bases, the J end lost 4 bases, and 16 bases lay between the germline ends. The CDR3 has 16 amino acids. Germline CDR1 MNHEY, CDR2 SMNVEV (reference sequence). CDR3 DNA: TGTGCCAGCAGTTTACGTCCAGGGGATCGGGCAGATACGCAGTATTTT. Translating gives CASSLRPGDRADTQYF.

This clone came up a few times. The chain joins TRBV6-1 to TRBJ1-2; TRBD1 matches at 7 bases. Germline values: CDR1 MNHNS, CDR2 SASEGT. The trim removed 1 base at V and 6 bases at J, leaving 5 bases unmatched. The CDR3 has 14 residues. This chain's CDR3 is CASSEGRGPDGYTF. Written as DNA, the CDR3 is TGTGCCAGCAGTGAAGGGAGGGGGCCGGATGGCTACACCTTC.

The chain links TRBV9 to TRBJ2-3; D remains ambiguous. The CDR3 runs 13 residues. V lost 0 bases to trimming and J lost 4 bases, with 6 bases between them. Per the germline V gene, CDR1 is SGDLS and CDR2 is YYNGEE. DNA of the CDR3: TGTGCCAGCAGCGTAGAAGGAGCAGATACGCAGTATTTT. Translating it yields CASSVEGADTQYF. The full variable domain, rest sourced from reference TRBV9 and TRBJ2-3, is DSGVTQTPKHLITATGQRVTLRCSPRSGDLSVYWYQQSLDQGLQFLIQYYNGEERAKGNILERFSAQQFPDLHSELNLSSLELGDSALYFCASSVEGADTQYFGPGTRLTVL.

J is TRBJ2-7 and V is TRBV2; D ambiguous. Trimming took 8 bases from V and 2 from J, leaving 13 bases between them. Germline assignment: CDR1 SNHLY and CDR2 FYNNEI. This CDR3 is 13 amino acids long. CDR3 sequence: CASRRWGTYEQYF. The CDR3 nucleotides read TGTGCCAGCCGACGATGGGGAACCTACGAGCAGTACTTC. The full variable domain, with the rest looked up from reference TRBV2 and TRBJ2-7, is EPEVTQTPSHQVTQMGQEVILRCVPISNHLYFYWYRQILGQKVEFLVSFYNNEISEKSEIFDDQFSVERPDGSNFTLKIRSTKLEDSAMYFCASRRWGTYEQYFGPGTRLTVT.

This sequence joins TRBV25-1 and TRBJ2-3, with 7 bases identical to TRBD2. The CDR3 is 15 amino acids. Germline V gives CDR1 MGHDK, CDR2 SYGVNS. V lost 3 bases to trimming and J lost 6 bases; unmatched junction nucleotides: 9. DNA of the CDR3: TGTGCCAGCAGTGACCCGCGGGGGTGGGAGGATACGCAGTATTTT. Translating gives CASSDPRGWEDTQYF.

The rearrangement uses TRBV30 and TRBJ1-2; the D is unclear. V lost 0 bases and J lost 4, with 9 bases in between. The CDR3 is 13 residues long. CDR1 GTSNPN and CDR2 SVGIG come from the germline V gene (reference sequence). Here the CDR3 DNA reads TGTGCCTGGAGTGTACTGAGATCCTATGGCTACACCTTC. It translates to CAWSVLRSYGYTF.

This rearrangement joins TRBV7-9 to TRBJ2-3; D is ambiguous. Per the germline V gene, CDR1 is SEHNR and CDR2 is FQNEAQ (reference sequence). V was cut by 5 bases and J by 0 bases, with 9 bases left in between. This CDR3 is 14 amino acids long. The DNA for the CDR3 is TGTGCCAGCAGCCCGCCCTCTAGCACAGATACGCAGTATTTT. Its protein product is CASSPPSSTDTQYF.

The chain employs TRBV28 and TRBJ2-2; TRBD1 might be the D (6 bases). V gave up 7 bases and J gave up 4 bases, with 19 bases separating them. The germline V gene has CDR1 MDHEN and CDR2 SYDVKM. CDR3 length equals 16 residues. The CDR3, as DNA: TGTGCCAGCACTGGGGCAGGGACACCCCTCACCGGGGAGCTGTTTTTT. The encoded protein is CASTGAGTPLTGELFF.

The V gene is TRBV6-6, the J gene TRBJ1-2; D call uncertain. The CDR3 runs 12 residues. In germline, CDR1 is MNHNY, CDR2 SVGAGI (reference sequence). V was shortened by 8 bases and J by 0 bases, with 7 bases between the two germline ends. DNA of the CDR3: TGTGCCAGCCGATATTCTAACTATGGCTACACCTTC. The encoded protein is CASRYSNYGYTF.

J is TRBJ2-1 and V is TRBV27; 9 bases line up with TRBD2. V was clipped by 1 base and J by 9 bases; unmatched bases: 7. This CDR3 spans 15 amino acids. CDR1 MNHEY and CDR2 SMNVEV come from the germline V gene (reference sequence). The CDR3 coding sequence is TGTGCCAGCAGTTTATACGCGGGAGGGCCGGGTGAGCAGTTCTTC. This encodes CASSLYAGGPGEQFF.

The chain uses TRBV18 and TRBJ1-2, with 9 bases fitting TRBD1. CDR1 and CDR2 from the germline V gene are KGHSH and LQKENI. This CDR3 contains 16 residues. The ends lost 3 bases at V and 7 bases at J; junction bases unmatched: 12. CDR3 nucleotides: TGTGCCAGCTCACCCTCATGGGGACAGGGAGTAAGTGGCTACACCTTC. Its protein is CASSPSWGQGVSGYTF.

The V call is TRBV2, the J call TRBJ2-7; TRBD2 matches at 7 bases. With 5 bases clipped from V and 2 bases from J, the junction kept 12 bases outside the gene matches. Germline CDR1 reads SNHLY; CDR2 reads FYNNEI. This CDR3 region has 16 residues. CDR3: CASSHGEGTPTYEQYF. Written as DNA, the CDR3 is TGTGCCAGCAGTCACGGGGAGGGGACTCCCACCTACGAGCAGTACTTC.

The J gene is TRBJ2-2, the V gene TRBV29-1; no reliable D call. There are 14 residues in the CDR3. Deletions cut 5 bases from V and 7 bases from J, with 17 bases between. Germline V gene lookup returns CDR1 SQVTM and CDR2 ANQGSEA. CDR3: CSVKVGPWSGELFF. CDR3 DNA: TGCAGCGTTAAAGTAGGCCCCTGGAGCGGGGAGCTGTTTTTT.

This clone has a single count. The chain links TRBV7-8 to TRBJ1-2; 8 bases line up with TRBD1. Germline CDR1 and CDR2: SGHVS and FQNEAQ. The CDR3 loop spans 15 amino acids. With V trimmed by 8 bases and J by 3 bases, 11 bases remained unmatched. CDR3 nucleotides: TGTGCCAGCGCCCACGGGGCGACAGGGGACTATGGCTACACCTTC. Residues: CASAHGATGDYGYTF.

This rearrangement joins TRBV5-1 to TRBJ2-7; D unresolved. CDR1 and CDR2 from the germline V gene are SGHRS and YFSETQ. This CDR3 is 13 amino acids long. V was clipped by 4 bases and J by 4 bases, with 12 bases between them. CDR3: CASSPGPVYEQYV. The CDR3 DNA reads TGCGCCAGCAGCCCGGGCCCCGTATACGAGCAGTACGTC.

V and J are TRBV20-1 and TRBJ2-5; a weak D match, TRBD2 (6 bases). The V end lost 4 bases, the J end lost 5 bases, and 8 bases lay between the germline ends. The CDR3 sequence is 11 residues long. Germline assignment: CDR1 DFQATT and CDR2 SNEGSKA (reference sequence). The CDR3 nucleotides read TGCAGTGCTACTAGCGTGGAGACCCAGTACTTC. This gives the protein CSATSVETQYF.

The CDR3 coding sequence is TGTGCCAGCTCCCCGACCGGGACAGGACCTTACGAGCAGTACTTC. This translates into CASSPTGTGPYEQYF. This chain connects TRBV7-2 to TRBJ2-7; TRBD1 aligns across 8 bases. The CDR3 length is 15 residues. The trim removed 8 bases at V and 4 bases at J, leaving 13 bases unmatched. Germline CDR1 and CDR2: SGHTA and FQGNSA.

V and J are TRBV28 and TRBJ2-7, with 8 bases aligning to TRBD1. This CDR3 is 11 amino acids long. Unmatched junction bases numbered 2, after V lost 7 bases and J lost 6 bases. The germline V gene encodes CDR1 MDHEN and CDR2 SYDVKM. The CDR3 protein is CASTQGGEQYV. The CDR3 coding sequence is TGTGCCAGCACACAGGGGGGCGAGCAGTACGTC.

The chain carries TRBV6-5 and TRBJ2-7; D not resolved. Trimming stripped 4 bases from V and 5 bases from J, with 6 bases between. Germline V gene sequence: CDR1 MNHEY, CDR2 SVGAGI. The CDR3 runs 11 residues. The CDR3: CASSLSHEQYF. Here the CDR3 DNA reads TGTGCCAGCAGTTTGTCCCACGAGCAGTACTTC.

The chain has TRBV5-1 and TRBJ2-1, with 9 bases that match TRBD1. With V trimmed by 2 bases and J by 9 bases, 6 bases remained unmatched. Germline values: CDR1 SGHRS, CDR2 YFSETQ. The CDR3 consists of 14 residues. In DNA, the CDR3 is TGCGCCAGCAGCTTATCCGGGACAGGGTTTGAGCAGTTCTTC. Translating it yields CASSLSGTGFEQFF.

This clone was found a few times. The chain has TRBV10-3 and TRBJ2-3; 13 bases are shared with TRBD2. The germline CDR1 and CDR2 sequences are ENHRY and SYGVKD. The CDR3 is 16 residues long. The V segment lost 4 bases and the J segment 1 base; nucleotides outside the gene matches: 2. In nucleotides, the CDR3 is TGTGCCATCAGTGGTGGACTAGCGGGGGGCACAGATACGCAGTATTTT. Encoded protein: CAISGGLAGGTDTQYF.

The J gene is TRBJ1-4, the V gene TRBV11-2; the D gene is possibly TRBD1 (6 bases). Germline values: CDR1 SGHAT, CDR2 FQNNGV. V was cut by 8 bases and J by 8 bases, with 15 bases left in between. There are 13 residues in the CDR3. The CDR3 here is CASFGGGNEKLFF. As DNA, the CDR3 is TGTGCCAGCTTTGGCGGGGGCAACGAAAAACTGTTTTTT.

The CDR3 DNA is TGTGCCGTATCCACCGGGACTAGCGGGGGAGATACGCAGTATTTT. Its translation is CAVSTGTSGGDTQYF. The gene calls are TRBV10-3 and TRBJ2-3; 14 nucleotides match TRBD2. After removal of 11 bases from V and 5 bases from J, the junction contained 9 bases not matched to a gene. The CDR3 consists of 15 residues. Looked up from germline, CDR1 is ENHRY and CDR2 is SYGVKD.

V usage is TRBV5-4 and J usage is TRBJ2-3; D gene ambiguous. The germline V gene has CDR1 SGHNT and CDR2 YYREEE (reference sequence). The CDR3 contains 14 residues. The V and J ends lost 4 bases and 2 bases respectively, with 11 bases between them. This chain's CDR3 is CASSTDLLTDTQYF. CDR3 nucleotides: TGTGCCAGCAGCACGGACCTCCTCACAGATACGCAGTATTTT.

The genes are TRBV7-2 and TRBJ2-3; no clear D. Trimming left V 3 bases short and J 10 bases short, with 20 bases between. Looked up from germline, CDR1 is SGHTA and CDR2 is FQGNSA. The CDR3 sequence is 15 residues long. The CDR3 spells CASSFFGSSGQAQYF. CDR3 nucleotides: TGTGCCAGCAGCTTTTTTGGGTCGAGTGGCCAGGCGCAGTATTTT.

This CDR3 is CASSQRYRDYEQYV. The CDR3 DNA reads TGTGCCAGCAGCCAGAGATACAGGGACTACGAGCAGTACGTC. This chain links TRBV14 with TRBJ2-7, with D tentatively TRBD1 (6 bases). Germline values: CDR1 SGHDN, CDR2 FVKESK. The CDR3 contains 14 residues. V lost 3 bases to trimming and J lost 3 bases, with 12 bases between them.

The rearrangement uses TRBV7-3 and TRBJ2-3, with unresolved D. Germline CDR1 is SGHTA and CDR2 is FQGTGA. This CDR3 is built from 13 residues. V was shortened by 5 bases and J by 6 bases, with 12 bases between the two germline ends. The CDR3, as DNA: TGTGCCAGCAGCCTCAATCTCGGGGATACGCAGTATTTT. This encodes CASSLNLGDTQYF.